This T cell receptor beta chain was sequenced in a study of blood T cell repertoires in COVID-19. About the research overall: PBMCs, B-cell-depleted T cells, or T cells were the source of the cDNA or gDNA that made up the material.

The CDR3 is 12 amino acids. V lost 3 bases, J lost 4 bases, and 7 bases lay in between. Germline V gives CDR1 GTSNPN, CDR2 SVGIG (reference sequence). Using immunoSEQ multiplex PCR, the repertoire was profiled, and TCRdb retains in-frame clones only, with some absent. The sample carries some 190,000 clones, 76% recorded once. This clone was detected ten times or more. Sequenced: peripheral blood. The chain uses TRBV30 and TRBJ1-5; a possible D gene is TRBD1 (5 bases). The sequence was collected from a woman between 45 and 60 years old with active or convalescent COVID-19. This CDR3 reads CAWSQGNQPQHF. The CDR3 DNA reads as TGTGCCTGGAGCCAGGGTAATCAGCCCCAGCATTTT. Full variable domain (outside the CDR3, taken from reference TRBV30 and TRBJ1-5): SQTIHQWPATLVQPVGSPLSLECTVEGTSNPNLYWYRQAAGRGLQLLFYSVGIGQISSEVPQNLSASRPQDRQFILSSKKLLLSDSGFYLCAWSQGNQPQHFGDGTRLSIL.